Presented here are 10 T cell receptor beta chains from one specimen sequenced in a study of T-cell reconstitution after alpha-beta-depleted transplantation in children. Construction of the TCRbeta library involved unique molecular identifiers. Each CDR3 protein is one row after TCRdb ran MiXCR on the PCR reads. This sample has about 580,000 distinct CDR3 sequences, with 20% to 25% found just once. Specimen: PBMCs, mostly from graft donor cells, collected 360 days after TCRalphabeta/CD19-depleted stem cell transplant. The source is a boy under two years old who had a stem cell transplant for acute myeloid leukemia, so the T cells may come from the graft donor.

V gene TRBV7-2 combines with J gene TRBJ2-3; 9 bases are a match to TRBD2. With V trimmed by 5 bases and J by 5 bases, 5 bases remained unmatched. CDR1 SGHTA and CDR2 FQGNSA come from the germline V gene. The CDR3 totals 14 residues. The CDR3 DNA is TGTGCCAGCAGCCCTAGCGGGGTGAAAGATACGCAGTATTTT. Translation: CASSPSGVKDTQYF.

In its sample, this clonotype was seen many times. The V and J genes are TRBV7-8 and TRBJ2-1, with 10 positions matching TRBD2. Germline V gene data show CDR1 as SGHVS and CDR2 as FQNEAQ. V shed 1 base, J shed 5 bases, and the junction held 5 bases outside the gene matches. This CDR3 is built from 16 residues. DNA for the CDR3: TGTGCCAGCAGCTTAGGGGTAGCGGGGGGCGACAATGAGCAGTTCTTC. Its protein is CASSLGVAGGDNEQFF.

A few counts support this clonotype. The chain combines TRBV20-1 with TRBJ2-1; D is perhaps TRBD1 (6 bases). CDR1 and CDR2 (germline): DFQATT, SNEGSKA (reference sequence). The CDR3 runs to 17 residues. The V end lost 0 bases, the J end lost 6 bases, and 21 bases lay between the germline ends. The CDR3 nucleotides are TGCAGTGCTAGAGACCCTCGGACAGTCCTAAGGAGCAATGAGCAGTTCTTC. It is translated as CSARDPRTVLRSNEQFF.

In its sample, this clonotype was seen a few times. This chain connects TRBV2 to TRBJ1-5, with D possibly being TRBD1 (5 bases). Between the trimmed V and J ends, which lost 8 bases and 5 bases, there was a span of 13 bases. This CDR3 is 13 amino acids long. Germline CDR1 is SNHLY and CDR2 is FYNNEI. The DNA of the CDR3 is TGTGCCAGCGAAGGGGAGATCGATCAGCCCCAGCATTTT. Protein product: CASEGEIDQPQHF.

This clonotype was counted a few times. The V call is TRBV27, the J call TRBJ2-1; D is possibly TRBD1 or TRBD2 (5 bases each). The germline CDR1 and CDR2 sequences are MNHEY and SMNVEV (reference sequence). Trimming cost V 7 bases and J 4 bases, with 20 bases left between them. CDR3 length equals 16 residues. CDR3 residues: CASTTRGESLYNEQFF. The DNA of the CDR3 is TGTGCCAGCACTACACGAGGGGAGTCCCTTTACAATGAGCAGTTCTTC.

This clonotype was seen a single time. This sequence joins TRBV27 and TRBJ2-7, with a weak D call TRBD2 (7 bases). The CDR3 spans 14 residues. V lost 8 bases, J lost 5 bases, and 19 bases lay in between. Germline CDR1 and CDR2: MNHEY and SMNVEV (reference sequence). CDR3 region: CASGALPGGNEQYF. The CDR3 DNA reads TGTGCCAGCGGAGCCCTCCCGGGGGGCAACGAGCAGTACTTC.

Ten or more counts support this clonotype. This chain links TRBV20-1 with TRBJ2-1; a weak D match, TRBD2 (5 bases). There are 16 residues in the CDR3. V was cut by 6 bases and J by 7 bases, with 25 bases left in between. The V gene's germline CDR1 is DFQATT and CDR2 SNEGSKA (reference sequence). CDR3 sequence: CSANGVGAAQRNEQFF. DNA of the CDR3: TGCAGTGCCAACGGGGTAGGAGCGGCTCAGAGAAATGAGCAGTTCTTC.

The V and J genes are TRBV6-2 or TRBV6-3 and TRBJ2-1; D is undetermined. Trimming took off 2 bases at V and 7 bases at J, with 12 bases between the two ends. Germline assignment: CDR1 MNHEY and CDR2 SVGEGT. The CDR3 extends over 14 amino acids. As DNA, the CDR3 is TGTGCCAGCAGTTACGATCAGGTGAAGAATGAGCAGTTCTTC. Protein: CASSYDQVKNEQFF.

This sequence joins TRBV29-1 and TRBJ2-1; D possibly corresponds to TRBD2 (5 bases). This CDR3 spans 12 amino acids. The germline V gene has CDR1 SQVTM and CDR2 ANQGSEA. V was pared by 2 bases and J by 5 bases, with 7 bases between. In nucleotides, the CDR3 is TGCAGCGTTGAATGGGGAGACAATGAGCAGTTCTTC. Protein product: CSVEWGDNEQFF.

The V and J genes are TRBV7-9 and TRBJ2-7, with D perhaps assigned TRBD1 or TRBD2 (5 bases each). The CDR3 loop spans 16 amino acids. V was pared by 2 bases and J by 1 base, with 15 bases between. Germline V gives CDR1 SEHNR, CDR2 FQNEAQ (reference sequence). The CDR3, as DNA: TGTGCCAGCAGCTTATTTACGAGGGGCCCATCCTACGAGCAGTACTTC. This sequence encodes CASSLFTRGPSYEQYF.